This record concerns one T cell receptor beta chain sequence. Seattle-derived patients entered the study during active infection and were followed longitudinally. V lost 0 bases and J 5 bases, leaving 16 bases between the germline ends. The CDR3 has 15 residues. Germline V lookup: CDR1 GTSNPN, CDR2 SVGIG (reference sequence). These data belong to a study of blood T cell repertoires in COVID-19. For the study at large: Both acute and convalescent COVID-19 samples were obtained from the United States, Italy and Spain. T cells, B-cell-depleted T cells, or PBMCs provided the cDNA or gDNA that served as material.

Original analysis: Researchers report that nucleated cell counts were estimated from reference gene primer amplification. Libraries were prepared by immunoSEQ multiplex PCR; TCRdb keeps only in-frame clonotypes and omits some of them. The DNA gave D and trimming, while V, J and clone size come from that table. The sample has about 97,000 clones; roughly 87% are singletons. Sequenced input: peripheral blood. This clonotype was obtained from a woman aged 45 to 65 with COVID-19, enrolled during active disease. The chain is built from TRBV30 and TRBJ2-5; D is perhaps TRBD2 (6 bases). The CDR3 sequence: CAWSVGAGLGETQYF. CDR3 bases: TGTGCCTGGAGTGTTGGTGCGGGGTTGGGGGAGACCCAGTACTTC.